The 13 T cell receptor beta chains listed next were all sequenced from one sample in a study of CD8 T cells in ankylosing spondylitis. No cognate antigen is known for these TCRs. TCRdb itself ran the 5' RACE reads through MiXCR, one entry per CDR3 protein. The sample yields fewer than 500,000 distinct CDR3 sequences, approximately 20% seen once. Overall study findings and caveats: About 8 highly homologous variants made up a TCR beta motif, and this motif appeared characteristic of ankylosing spondylitis blood.

The sample was blood, either unsorted or a sorted T cell fraction (not recorded which). These receptors all come from a male donor with ankylosing spondylitis.

This clonotype was seen a handful of times. The chain uses TRBV7-3 and TRBJ2-3; maybe TRBD2 (6 bases). Trimming removed 6 bases from V and 5 bases from J, with 21 bases in between. The CDR3 spans 16 residues. Germline-derived CDR1 and CDR2 are SGHTA and FQGTGA. The CDR3 DNA reads TGTGCCAGCAGTCCTCGCGGAGGGAGGATCGAAGATACGCAGTATTTT. Translation gives CASSPRGGRIEDTQYF.

This clonotype has a handful of counts. The rearrangement joins TRBV10-3 to TRBJ1-5; 8 bases match TRBD1. CDR1 is ENHRY and CDR2 is SYGVKD in the germline V gene. The CDR3 totals 13 residues. Trimming cost V 10 bases and J 4 bases; bases outside gene matches: 6. The CDR3 reads CATTDRANQPQHF. The CDR3 region has the DNA TGTGCCACCACGGACAGGGCGAATCAGCCCCAGCATTTT.

This clonotype showed up just a few times. The V and J genes are TRBV20-1 and TRBJ2-3; D tentatively reads TRBD1 or TRBD2 (5 bases each). V was cut by 6 bases and J by 4 bases, with 17 bases left in between. CDR1 DFQATT and CDR2 SNEGSKA come from the germline V gene (reference sequence). CDR3 size: 14 residues. The CDR3 DNA is TGCAGTGCCCACGGGACCGGGACCTCAGATACGCAGTATTTT. It specifies CSAHGTGTSDTQYF.

The chain links TRBV5-6 to TRBJ1-5; no clear D gene. Germline V gene data show CDR1 as SGHDT and CDR2 as YYEEEE. The CDR3 length is 14 residues. V lost 3 bases and J 3 bases, leaving 10 bases between the germline ends. The CDR3 region is CASSSDGYNQPQHF. DNA for the CDR3: TGTGCCAGCAGCTCGGACGGTTACAATCAGCCCCAGCATTTT. Supplemented by reference TRBV5-6 and TRBJ1-5, the full variable domain reads DAGVTQSPTHLIKTRGQQVTLRCSPKSGHDTVSWYQQALGQGPQFIFQYYEEEERQRGNFPDRFSGHQFPNYSSELNVNALLLGDSALYLCASSSDGYNQPQHFGDGTRLSIL.

This clonotype came up a few times. V and J are TRBV12-3 or TRBV12-4 and TRBJ2-1, with TRBD2 matching over 9 bases. V lost 6 bases and J lost 0; bases outside the gene matches: 6. This CDR3 region has 16 residues. This CDR3 reads CASRTSGAHSYNEQFF. The DNA for the CDR3 is TGTGCCAGCAGGACTAGCGGAGCCCACTCCTACAATGAGCAGTTCTTC.

This chain links TRBV5-1 with TRBJ1-6; weak D call: TRBD1 (6 bases). Germline V gene data show CDR1 as SGHRS and CDR2 as YFSETQ. Trimming left V 4 bases short and J 9 bases short, with 17 bases between. The CDR3 length is 15 residues. CDR3 sequence (DNA): TGCGCCAGCAGCCCAGTAGCAACCAGGGGTTCACCCCTCCACTTT. It encodes CASSPVATRGSPLHF.

There are a few counts of this clonotype. This chain joins TRBV12-3 or TRBV12-4 and TRBJ2-7, with D perhaps TRBD1 or TRBD2 (5 bases each). V was trimmed by 3 bases and J by 2 bases, leaving 14 bases between them. This CDR3 has 15 residues. The CDR3, as DNA: TGTGCCAGCAGTTTGGGGCCCTCGGAGGCCTACGAGCAGTACTTC. Its translation is CASSLGPSEAYEQYF.

This clonotype occurred many times. The chain couples TRBV12-3 or TRBV12-4 to TRBJ2-7, with 10 positions matching TRBD1. CDR3 length: 13 residues. Losses at the gene ends were 8 bases for V and 4 bases for J; bases not matched to a gene: 5. DNA of the CDR3: TGTGCCAGCGCCAGACAGGGGGCTTACGAGCAGTACTTC. The encoded protein is CASARQGAYEQYF.

The chain combines TRBV5-1 with TRBJ2-5; D is unresolved. The V end lost 0 bases, the J end lost 2 bases, and 5 bases lay between the germline ends. The germline V gene encodes CDR1 SGHRS and CDR2 YFSETQ. The CDR3 loop spans 13 amino acids. The CDR3 coding sequence is TGCGCCAGCAGCTTGGAGGCTCAAGAGACCCAGTACTTC. Its translation: CASSLEAQETQYF. The variable domain in full, completed from reference TRBV5-1 and TRBJ2-5, reads KAGVTQTPRYLIKTRGQQVTLSCSPISGHRSVSWYQQTPGQGLQFLFEYFSETQRNKGNFPGRFSGRQFSNSRSEMNVSTLELGDSALYLCASSLEAQETQYFGPGTRLLVL.

This clonotype was detected only a few times. In DNA form, the CDR3 reads TGTGCCACCAGTGATCAAGACAGGGGCACAGATACGCAGTATTTT. Translation: CATSDQDRGTDTQYF. The chain employs TRBV24-1 and TRBJ2-3, with TRBD1 identical over 7 bases. CDR1 and CDR2 (germline): KGHDR, SFDVKD. The length of the CDR3 is 15 residues. Trimming removed 3 bases from V and 1 base from J; junction bases left unmatched: 3.

This clonotype was seen repeatedly, ten times or more. V is TRBV7-2 and J is TRBJ1-5; D remains unclear. From germline, CDR1 is SGHTA and CDR2 FQGNSA. CDR3 size: 13 residues. Deletions cut 4 bases from V and 5 bases from J, with 9 bases between. The CDR3 region is CASSYGGDQPQHF. The CDR3 DNA sequence: TGTGCCAGCAGCTACGGCGGGGATCAGCCCCAGCATTTT.

In its sample, this clonotype was seen a few times. The chain has TRBV10-3 and TRBJ2-5; 7 bases align to TRBD2. Germline V CDR1 and CDR2: ENHRY, SYGVKD. J gave up 2 bases and V 0 bases, and 6 bases lay outside the gene matches. CDR3 size: 16 residues. CDR3 loop: CAISESAGASQETQYF. As DNA, the CDR3 is TGTGCCATCAGTGAGTCGGCGGGAGCTTCACAAGAGACCCAGTACTTC.

This clonotype was seen more than once but under ten times. The chain employs TRBV3-1 and TRBJ2-3, with D maybe TRBD2 (5 bases). Looked up from germline, CDR1 is LGHDT and CDR2 is YNNKEL (reference sequence). The CDR3 totals 15 residues. Trimming removed 1 base from V and 6 bases from J, with 14 bases in between. The CDR3 loop is CASSQAPGRPDTQYF. CDR3 nucleotide sequence: TGTGCCAGCAGCCAAGCCCCGGGGAGACCGGATACGCAGTATTTT.